The 29 T cell receptor beta chains given below trace back to one sample, sequenced in a study of T cell changes during pregnancy in multiple sclerosis. Some clones are missing from TCRdb's copy, which holds only in-frame ones; the method was immunoSEQ multiplex PCR. The table records over 45,000 clones, approximately 90% of them present only once. Here the sequenced sample was peripheral blood, taken in the first trimester of pregnancy. The receptors here all came from a female donor in good health, enrolled as a control in a pregnancy study.

The rearrangement joins TRBV6-1 to TRBJ2-3; 11 positions match TRBD2. The junction had 4 bases not matched to a gene; V was cut back by 6 bases and J by 2 bases. Germline V CDR1 and CDR2: MNHNS, SASEGT. The length of the CDR3 is 15 residues. The CDR3 DNA reads TGTGCCAGCAGCTCGGGACTAGCGGACACAGATACGCAGTATTTT. It specifies CASSSGLADTDTQYF.

The genes are TRBV5-1 and TRBJ2-7; unclear D gene. The germline V gene has CDR1 SGHRS and CDR2 YFSETQ. The CDR3 consists of 14 residues. V shed 1 base and J shed 2 bases, with 10 bases lying between them. The CDR3 region has the DNA TGCGCCAGCAGCTTGTTATCAGGCGCCTACGAGCAGTACTTC. Its protein product is CASSLLSGAYEQYF.

V gene TRBV10-3 combines with J gene TRBJ1-4, with D perhaps matching TRBD1 (5 bases). This CDR3 contains 16 residues. Germline loops: CDR1 ENHRY, CDR2 SYGVKD. The germline V and J ends were trimmed by 4 bases and 2 bases, with 14 bases remaining between them. CDR3 sequence: CAISVGAAGTNEKLFF. CDR3 in DNA: TGTGCCATCAGTGTTGGGGCGGCAGGGACTAATGAAAAACTGTTTTTT.

This chain links TRBV7-9 with TRBJ1-1, with a weak D call TRBD1 (5 bases). The CDR3 has 15 amino acids. Germline V gives CDR1 SEHNR, CDR2 FQNEAQ (reference sequence). The V end was cut by 6 bases, the J end by 1 base, with 15 bases between. The CDR3 loop is CASSGGTGENTEAFF. For the CDR3, the DNA is TGTGCCAGCAGTGGCGGGACGGGTGAGAACACTGAAGCTTTCTTT.

The chain recombines TRBV19 with TRBJ1-5; possibly TRBD1 for D (5 bases). The CDR3 has 18 amino acids. Trimming took 3 bases from V and 0 from J, leaving 18 bases between them. Germline V CDR1 and CDR2: LNHDA, SQIVND (reference sequence). The CDR3 spells CASSIRTGNLYSNQPQHF. The CDR3 DNA follows: TGTGCCAGTAGTATTCGAACAGGCAACTTATATAGCAATCAGCCCCAGCATTTT.

The chain combines TRBV28 with TRBJ2-1; 7 bases align to TRBD2. Trimming at V came to 7 bases and at J to 0 bases, leaving 9 bases not matched to a gene. Germline CDR1 and CDR2: MDHEN and SYDVKM. The CDR3 extends over 16 amino acids. The CDR3 loop is CASKGSSGSSYNEQFF. DNA for the CDR3: TGTGCCAGCAAGGGGTCTAGCGGTAGCTCCTACAATGAGCAGTTCTTC.

This chain links TRBV5-6 with TRBJ2-2; no clear D. V shed 1 base and J shed 7 bases, with 5 bases lying between them. The CDR3 contains 12 residues. Germline V gene sequence: CDR1 SGHDT, CDR2 YYEEEE. This chain's CDR3 is CASSLFRGELFF. The DNA for the CDR3 is TGTGCCAGCAGCTTGTTTCGCGGGGAGCTGTTTTTT.

The chain couples TRBV7-6 to TRBJ2-2; tentative D call: TRBD2 (5 bases). The germline CDR1 and CDR2 sequences are SGHVS and FNYEAQ. This CDR3 region has 15 residues. Trimming stripped 0 bases from V and 1 base from J, with 6 bases between. The CDR3 sequence: CASSLAAGNTGELFF. DNA for the CDR3: TGTGCCAGCAGCTTAGCGGCGGGGAACACCGGGGAGCTGTTTTTT. The complete variable domain, with remaining parts taken from reference TRBV7-6 and TRBJ2-2, reads GAGVSQSPRYKVTKRGQDVALRCDPISGHVSLYWYRQALGQGPEFLTYFNYEAQQDKSGLPNDRFSAERPEGSISTLTIQRTEQRDSAMYRCASSLAAGNTGELFFGEGSRLTVL.

The chain has TRBV19 and TRBJ2-1; a possible D gene is TRBD1 (5 bases). CDR3 size: 11 residues. Germline CDR1 reads LNHDA; CDR2 reads SQIVND (reference sequence). The V and J ends lost 6 bases and 13 bases respectively, with 13 bases between them. This CDR3 reads CASSNPWGQFF. CDR3 DNA: TGTGCCAGTAGCAATCCGTGGGGCCAGTTCTTC.

This chain connects TRBV6-4 to TRBJ2-3; 9 bases match TRBD2. The CDR3 runs to 16 residues. The trim removed 0 bases at V and 3 bases at J, leaving 4 bases unmatched. From germline, CDR1 is MRHNA and CDR2 SNTAGT. CDR3 nucleotides: TGTGCCAGCAGTGACTCGGCTAGCGGGACTACAGATACGCAGTATTTT. This gives the protein CASSDSASGTTDTQYF.

This chain links TRBV6-5 with TRBJ1-5; 7 positions agree with TRBD1. This CDR3 spans 14 amino acids. Germline V gives CDR1 MNHEY, CDR2 SVGAGI. J was trimmed by 4 bases and V by 5 bases; bases with no gene match: 5. CDR3: CASSVTGSNQPQHF. CDR3 coding DNA: TGTGCCAGCAGTGTGACAGGGTCGAATCAGCCCCAGCATTTT.

The chain links TRBV6-1 to TRBJ1-1; 11 bases align to TRBD1. Per germline, CDR1 MNHNS and CDR2 SASEGT. The ends lost 5 bases at V and 5 bases at J; junction bases unmatched: 7. The CDR3 has 15 amino acids. CDR3 amino acids: CASSTDRGLSTEAFF. The CDR3 DNA follows: TGTGCCAGCAGTACGGACAGGGGGCTTAGTACTGAAGCTTTCTTT.

This chain links TRBV6-5 with TRBJ1-1, with D uncertain. CDR1 and CDR2 (germline): MNHEY, SVGAGI. V lost 2 bases, J lost 11 bases, and 9 bases lay in between. The CDR3 runs 11 residues. CDR3 nucleotide sequence: TGTGCCAGCAGTTACGATGAGAGGGCTTTCTTT. It translates to CASSYDERAFF.

The CDR3 is CAGSTGGLYNEQFF. CDR3 bases: TGTGCCGGATCGACGGGGGGGCTCTACAATGAGCAGTTCTTC. The rearrangement joins TRBV19 to TRBJ2-1; 8 bases agree with TRBD2. The ends lost 11 bases at V and 3 bases at J; junction bases unmatched: 9. Germline V lookup: CDR1 LNHDA, CDR2 SQIVND (reference sequence). The CDR3 totals 14 residues.

CDR3: CASSVEPNSYNEQFF. The CDR3 bases are TGTGCCAGCAGCGTAGAGCCCAACTCCTACAATGAGCAGTTCTTC. The chain links TRBV9 to TRBJ2-1, with D uncertain. CDR3 length equals 15 residues. The V gene lost 0 bases and the J gene lost 0 bases, with 7 bases spanning the gap. Per germline, CDR1 SGDLS and CDR2 YYNGEE.

This clone has just a few counts. The CDR3: CASSLAGVSKQYF. The CDR3 region has the DNA TGTGCCAGCAGTTTAGCGGGAGTTTCTAAGCAGTACTTC. The J gene is TRBJ2-7, the V gene TRBV27; 7 nucleotides agree with TRBD2. V was clipped by 2 bases and J by 8 bases; unmatched bases: 6. The CDR3 covers 13 residues. Germline CDR1 is MNHEY and CDR2 is SMNVEV (reference sequence).

This rearrangement joins TRBV18 to TRBJ1-1; 9 bases match TRBD1. Trimming took 4 bases from V and 1 from J; bases not matched to a gene: 7. The V gene's germline CDR1 is KGHSH and CDR2 LQKENI. The CDR3 has 16 residues. The chain's CDR3 is CASSLGTGRGNTEAFF. CDR3 bases: TGTGCCAGCTCACTCGGGACAGGGAGGGGGAACACTGAAGCTTTCTTT.

The table lists this clone with a count of one. The rearrangement uses TRBV6-5 and TRBJ2-1; the match to TRBD1 covers 7 bases. The germline gives CDR1 MNHEY, CDR2 SVGAGI. V lost 5 bases and J lost 0; bases outside the gene matches: 4. The CDR3 is 15 residues long. DNA of the CDR3: TGTGCCAGCAGTCGGACAGGAGGCTCCTACAATGAGCAGTTCTTC. Translated: CASSRTGGSYNEQFF.

The rearrangement joins TRBV5-4 to TRBJ2-5, with 8 bases fitting TRBD2. This CDR3 comprises 15 residues. Looked up from germline, CDR1 is SGHNT and CDR2 is YYREEE (reference sequence). V shed 10 bases, J shed 4 bases, and the junction held 15 bases outside the gene matches. CDR3 sequence (DNA): TGTGCCTACTCAAATCGGGCGGGAGGAGGAGAGACCCAGTACTTC. Protein sequence: CAYSNRAGGGETQYF.

The chain couples TRBV30 to TRBJ2-7; 9 bases are shared with TRBD2. The CDR3 extends over 17 amino acids. V dropped 2 bases and J dropped 1; count of bases not matched to a gene: 12. CDR1 GTSNPN and CDR2 SVGIG come from the germline V gene (reference sequence). The CDR3 nucleotides read TGTGCCTGGAGTAGGGGTGGTTCAGCGGGGGGTTCCTACGAGCAGTACTTC. It translates to CAWSRGGSAGGSYEQYF.

The gene calls are TRBV7-9 and TRBJ2-7, with no clear D. From germline, CDR1 is SEHNR and CDR2 FQNEAQ (reference sequence). V was pared by 5 bases and J by 2 bases, with 13 bases between. There are 14 residues in the CDR3. CDR3 coding DNA: TGTGCCAGCAGCCCGGTAGGAGCTCCCTACGAGCAGTACTTC. Protein: CASSPVGAPYEQYF.

The chain joins TRBV29-1 to TRBJ2-1; a weak D match, TRBD1 (5 bases). CDR1 SQVTM and CDR2 ANQGSEA come from the germline V gene. This CDR3 spans 14 amino acids. V lost 8 bases to trimming and J lost 2 bases, with 16 bases between them. CDR3 in DNA: TGCAGCTGGGGCTTGGGTGGACCCTACAATGAGCAGTTCTTC. Its protein product is CSWGLGGPYNEQFF.

V is TRBV28 and J is TRBJ1-1; D gene ambiguous. Germline V CDR1 and CDR2: MDHEN, SYDVKM. The V and J ends lost 0 bases and 1 base respectively, with 6 bases between them. The CDR3 has 14 amino acids. Written as DNA, the CDR3 is TGTGCCAGCAGTTTATGGCGGCCGAACACTGAAGCTTTCTTT. Encoded protein: CASSLWRPNTEAFF. Full variable domain (outside the CDR3, taken from reference TRBV28 and TRBJ1-1): DVKVTQSSRYLVKRTGEKVFLECVQDMDHENMFWYRQDPGLGLRLIYFSYDVKMKEKGDIPEGYSVSREKKERFSLILESASTNQTSMYLCASSLWRPNTEAFFGQGTRLTVV.

In this sample, this clone turned up a few times. The V and J genes are TRBV6-1 and TRBJ1-3; D is unclear. V lost 7 bases, J lost 3 bases, and 16 bases lay in between. The CDR3 spans 15 residues. Germline CDR1 and CDR2: MNHNS and SASEGT. CDR3 protein: CASIEAAYGGNTIYF. CDR3 DNA sequence: TGTGCCAGCATAGAAGCCGCGTACGGTGGAAACACCATATATTTT.

This chain uses TRBV9 with TRBJ2-1; 9 positions agree with TRBD2. Germline CDR1 reads SGDLS; CDR2 reads YYNGEE. V lost 2 bases to trimming and J lost 7 bases; unmatched junction nucleotides: 7. The CDR3 has 15 residues. The CDR3, as DNA: TGTGCCAGCAGCGTCGCGGGGGGGCCTGAGAATGAGCAGTTCTTC. Protein product: CASSVAGGPENEQFF.

J is TRBJ2-2 and V is TRBV28; possible D gene TRBD1, 6 bases. Germline CDR1 MDHEN, CDR2 SYDVKM. Trimming cost V 7 bases and J 2 bases, with 11 bases left between them. The CDR3 consists of 14 residues. The CDR3 DNA reads TGTGCCAGCACAGGGACACTTAACACCGGGGAGCTGTTTTTT. It specifies CASTGTLNTGELFF.

This sequence joins TRBV30 and TRBJ1-4, with 8 bases identical to TRBD1. V lost 8 bases and J lost 3; bases outside the gene matches: 5. The CDR3 spans 13 residues. From germline, CDR1 is GTSNPN and CDR2 SVGIG (reference sequence). The CDR3 DNA sequence: TGTGCCCGTCGACAGGGGCCTAATGAAAAACTGTTTTTT. It is translated as CARRQGPNEKLFF. Using reference TRBV30 and TRBJ1-4 for the parts outside the CDR3, the full variable domain is SQTIHQWPATLVQPVGSPLSLECTVEGTSNPNLYWYRQAAGRGLQLLFYSVGIGQISSEVPQNLSASRPQDRQFILSSKKLLLSDSGFYLCARRQGPNEKLFFGSGTQLSVL.

The chain links TRBV6-1 to TRBJ2-3, with 11 bases matching TRBD2. CDR1 and CDR2 from the germline V gene are MNHNS and SASEGT. The trim removed 3 bases at V and 3 bases at J, leaving 5 bases unmatched. This CDR3 spans 16 amino acids. The DNA of the CDR3 is TGTGCCAGCAGTGACCCGGGACTAGCGGATACAGATACGCAGTATTTT. Its translation: CASSDPGLADTDTQYF.

The chain combines TRBV7-2 with TRBJ2-3, with a possible D match to TRBD2 (6 bases). The germline CDR1 and CDR2 sequences are SGHTA and FQGNSA. CDR3 length: 15 amino acids. The V end was cut by 3 bases, the J end by 0 bases, with 10 bases between. The CDR3 protein is CASSLGSGSTDTQYF. Written as DNA, the CDR3 is TGTGCCAGCAGCTTGGGTAGCGGCAGCACAGATACGCAGTATTTT.